Described below is a single T cell receptor beta chain sequence and its context. Its binding antigen is unknown. Base qualities are not provided; no much larger clone lies one nucleotide away. These data originate in a study of shared clonotypes between healthy human individuals (TCRdb year 2020). In terms of the full investigation: The cohort comprised a couple of women and three men aged 18 to 49 years. Leukapheresis yielded between about 0.85 and 10 billion PBMCs per donor. Libraries were prepared and TCR repertoires were sequenced by different laboratories using diverse techniques, in order to increase sequencing depth and limit assay-specific biases. For each donor, three plates each were used for CD4 naive and CD4 memory, two plates were used for CD8 naive, and one plate was used for CD8 memory. Blood TCR repertoires of five healthy adults were deeply sequenced to estimate repertoire size and the extent of clonotype sharing between individuals.

TCR CDR3 regions were amplified from genomic DNA by multiplex PCR using the deep immunoSEQ assay. For each cell subset, the extracted genomic DNA was distributed evenly across all wells of several immunoSEQ 96-well plates, and each plate served as one replicate. For sorted subsets, each replicate PCR was loaded with 200 to 250 ng genomic DNA, equivalent to approximately 27,000 T cell genomes. The purified libraries were quantified using a Qubit 3.0 fluorometer, sized with a Bioanalyzer 2100, and then quantified again using the KAPA Library Quantification kit. Every immunoSEQ 96-well plate was sequenced on a dedicated single-read 150-cycle Illumina NextSeq 550 flow cell. Per the source publication's procedure: Because the immunoSEQ output held only junctional sequences and lacked quality scores, the filtering could not match the filtering applied to full-length reads. Sequences were annotated with PyIR, a Python wrapper for IgBLAST v1.9, and V/J genes and CDR3 were assigned using IMGT germline references. Reads were removed for weak V/J assignments (E-value above 1e-6), missing CDR3, stop codons, out-of-frame junctions, or ambiguous translated residues. V3J clonotypes were defined as sequences sharing an identical inferred V gene, J gene, and CDR3 amino acid sequence. The percentage overlap between two repertoires was calculated by dividing the number of shared unique clonotypes by the size of the smaller repertoire. Richness of each repertoire was evaluated using RTK rarefaction, the Chao1 estimator, and Recon v2.1 estimates of unobserved clonotypes. OLGA was used to compute generation probabilities for all TCRbeta clonotypes that the gDNA method yielded from a handful of donors. TCRdb carries this immuneACCESS record with in-frame sequences only. Its versions omit some clonotypes, under half of them owing to an unresolved V gene in the studies checked, with the rest unexplained. The DNA was the basis for D and trimming; V, J and clone size are from that table. The sample records 2 million to 2.5 million clones, nearly 97% of which are singletons. The top ten hold 0.1% to 0.15% of the sample.

Study-wide conclusions, independent of this receptor: Even with the large sequencing depth, rarefaction of the sorted-subset datasets indicated that sequencing was incomplete. Because the study included only a small number of donors, the genetic and exposure-history diversity represented was limited. Pairwise subsampling led to the expectation that sequencing depth would affect the degree of clonotype sharing among donors. Compared with non-shared clonotypes, clonotypes shared by all four sorted-subset donors had higher generation probabilities. About 5% of naive CD4, 3.5% of naive CD8, 2% to 2.5% of memory CD4, and 0.35% to 0.5% of memory CD8 clonotypes were shared across a few donors. Sampling was limited to blood, and TCR repertoires in tissue likely differ from TCR repertoires in blood. Estimated clonotype richness was generally larger for naive than for memory subsets.

The donors were healthy, HIV-negative adults who had no recently reported acute infections or vaccinations. Every donor was a Caucasian adult residing in Nashville, Tennessee, USA. Magnetic negative selection was used to enrich CD4+ T cells, after which naive cells were positively selected on CD45RA and the negative fraction became the memory subset. Blood was collected by leukapheresis, and PBMCs were isolated by Ficoll-Histopaque density gradient centrifugation and then cryopreserved in liquid nitrogen vapor phase. Analytical flow cytometry was used to check the purity and quantity of every magnetically sorted T cell population. From each sorted fraction, genomic DNA was isolated and quantified by UV absorbance on a Nanodrop 2000c. The TCR originated in a man younger than 35 in good health. The sequenced sample was naive CD4+ T cells sorted from blood. The sample's cell subset or site, from its label and the paper: CD45RA+ positively selected.

CDR3 reads: CASSTSSYNTEAFF. DNA sequence: TGTGCCAGCAGTACGTCTTCCTACAACACTGAAGCTTTCTTT. The receptor chain draws on TRBV25-1 and TRBJ1-1; no D gene call is confident. The CDR3 spans 14 residues, from the cysteine through the phenylalanine. The CDR3 DNA has 42 bases and is translated from base 1. CDR1 MGHDK and CDR2 SYGVNS were looked up in the germline V gene. V lost 5 bases and J lost 2 bases; the stretch between them is 12 bases long.